The clone carrying this T cell receptor (beta chain) was seen just once. No antigen is known for it. This specimen belongs to a study of T cell responses to AZD1222 COVID-19 vaccine. Study observations and caveats: Reports indicate that nearly half of spike-specific TCRs are directed at unmutated variant regions. Mapped onto spike, vaccine-associated CD4 TCRs spanned it and were dominant at 160-218 and 743-854. Baseline testing showed seropositivity in only a handful of AZD1222 recipients.

Second doses that came at about 4 or about 12 weeks were put together. Produced via immunoSEQ multiplex PCR; TCRdb's table is partial and in-frame only. The sample yields 110,000 to 150,000 clones, about 90% seen once. CDR1 and CDR2 (germline): MNHNS, SASEGT. This CDR3 region has 15 residues. J gave up 2 bases and V 3 bases, and 5 bases lay outside the gene matches. This clonotype was obtained from an adult who received the AZD1222 COVID-19 vaccine. This chain links TRBV6-1 with TRBJ2-3; 7 bases match TRBD1. Source: peripheral blood, taken 28 days after the second AZD1222 dose. In DNA form, the CDR3 reads TGTGCCAGCAGTGAGACAGGGCCCTTCACAGATACGCAGTATTTT. This codes for CASSETGPFTDTQYF.